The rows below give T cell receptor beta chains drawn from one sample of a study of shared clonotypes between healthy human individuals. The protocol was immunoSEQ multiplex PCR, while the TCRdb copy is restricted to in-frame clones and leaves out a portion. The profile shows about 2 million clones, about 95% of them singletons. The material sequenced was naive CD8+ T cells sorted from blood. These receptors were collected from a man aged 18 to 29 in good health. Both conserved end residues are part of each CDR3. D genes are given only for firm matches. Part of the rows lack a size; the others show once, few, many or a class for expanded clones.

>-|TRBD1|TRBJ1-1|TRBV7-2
CASSITGANEAFF
TGTGCCAGCAGCATAACAGGGGCGAATGAAGCTTTCTTT
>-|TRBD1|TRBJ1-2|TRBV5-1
CASSGGTGDGYTF
TGCGCCAGCAGCGGAGGGACAGGGGATGGCTACACCTTC
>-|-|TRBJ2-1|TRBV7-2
CASSSTGYEQFF
TGTGCCAGCAGCTCGACGGGGTATGAGCAGTTCTTC
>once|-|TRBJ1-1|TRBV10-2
CASVGGNTEAFF
TGCGCCAGCGTGGGGGGGAACACTGAAGCTTTCTTT
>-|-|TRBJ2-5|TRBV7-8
CASSPGVTRLGETQYF
TGTGCCAGCAGCCCAGGGGTTACTAGACTGGGAGAGACCCAGTACTTC
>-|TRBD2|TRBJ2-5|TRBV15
CATSGSSGGPQTQYF
TGTGCCACCAGCGGCTCAAGCGGGGGGCCCCAGACCCAGTACTTC
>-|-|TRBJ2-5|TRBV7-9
CASSLTMGARGETQYF
TGTGCCAGCAGCTTAACCATGGGAGCGAGAGGAGAGACCCAGTACTTC
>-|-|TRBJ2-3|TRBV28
CASSRPVGPDTQYF
TGTGCCAGCAGCCGCCCAGTGGGGCCAGATACGCAGTATTTT
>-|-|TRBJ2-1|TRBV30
CAWSDHGYNEQFF
TGTGCCTGGAGTGACCATGGCTACAATGAGCAGTTCTTC
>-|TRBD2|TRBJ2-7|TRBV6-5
CASSYSRSGRAYEQYF
TGTGCCAGCAGTTACTCCCGTAGCGGGAGGGCCTACGAGCAGTACTTC
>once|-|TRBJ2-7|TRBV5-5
CASSLVVESYEQYF
TGTGCCAGCAGCCTGGTCGTGGAAAGCTACGAGCAGTACTTC
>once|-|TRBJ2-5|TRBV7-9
CASSRTVRETQYF
TGTGCCAGCAGCCGGACAGTCAGGGAGACCCAGTACTTC
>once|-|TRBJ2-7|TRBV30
CAWSVTGPSYEQYF
TGTGCCTGGAGTGTAACGGGCCCCTCCTACGAGCAGTACTTC
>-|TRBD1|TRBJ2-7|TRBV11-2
CASSFGQGAHEQYF
TGTGCCAGCAGCTTCGGACAGGGGGCACACGAGCAGTACTTC
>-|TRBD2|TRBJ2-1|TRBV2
CASRTDLLAGEINEQFF
TGTGCCAGCCGGACAGACCTGCTAGCGGGGGAAATCAATGAGCAGTTCTTC
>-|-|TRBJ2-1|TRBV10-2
CASSSPNLGSEGNEQFF
TGCGCCAGCAGTTCCCCAAACCTCGGGAGCGAAGGCAATGAGCAGTTCTTC
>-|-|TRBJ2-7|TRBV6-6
CASSYGSRPYEQYF
TGTGCCAGCAGTTACGGATCCAGGCCCTACGAGCAGTACTTC
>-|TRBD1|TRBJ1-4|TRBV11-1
CASSGGTATNEKLFF
TGTGCCAGCAGCGGTGGGACAGCAACTAATGAAAAACTGTTTTTT
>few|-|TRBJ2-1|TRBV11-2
CASSSPLSFYNEQFF
TGTGCCAGCAGCTCCCCACTATCCTTCTACAATGAGCAGTTCTTC
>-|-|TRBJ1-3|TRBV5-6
CASSFRDGGSGNTIYF
TGTGCCAGCAGCTTCAGGGACGGAGGTTCTGGAAACACCATATATTTT
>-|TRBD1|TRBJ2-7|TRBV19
CASSPLDRGDRDEQYF
TGTGCCAGTAGTCCGCTGGACAGGGGGGACAGGGACGAGCAGTACTTC
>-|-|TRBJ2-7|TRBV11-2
CASSLEPPDEQYF
TGTGCCAGCAGCTTAGAACCCCCGGACGAGCAGTACTTC
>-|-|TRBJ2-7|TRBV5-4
CASSLYSFEQYF
TGTGCCAGCAGCTTGTACAGCTTCGAGCAGTACTTC
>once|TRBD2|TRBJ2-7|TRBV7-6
CASSRGDSYEQYF
TGTGCCAGCAGCCGGGGGGACTCATACGAGCAGTACTTC
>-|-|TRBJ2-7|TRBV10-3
CAISESDSGGYEQYF
TGTGCCATCAGTGAGTCCGACAGCGGAGGCTACGAGCAGTACTTC
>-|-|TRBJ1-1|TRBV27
CASSLGRWGTEAFF
TGTGCCAGCAGTTTAGGCAGGTGGGGCACTGAAGCTTTCTTT
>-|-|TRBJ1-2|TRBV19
CASSPEVWDGYTF
TGTGCCAGTAGTCCCGAGGTCTGGGATGGCTACACCTTC
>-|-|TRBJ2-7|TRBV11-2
CASSLKRDYEQYF
TGTGCCAGCAGCTTGAAACGGGACTACGAGCAGTACTTC
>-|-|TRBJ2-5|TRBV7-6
CASSSPEGDRLETQYF
TGTGCCAGCAGCTCTCCGGAGGGAGATCGCTTGGAGACCCAGTACTTC
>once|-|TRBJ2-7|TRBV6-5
CASSEEGFLHEQYF
TGTGCCAGCAGTGAGGAGGGATTCCTCCACGAGCAGTACTTC
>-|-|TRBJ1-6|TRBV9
CASSVGGSPLHF
TGTGCCAGCAGCGTGGGGGGCTCACCCCTCCACTTT
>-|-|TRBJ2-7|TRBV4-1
CASSQGSTGLSYEQYF
TGCGCCAGCAGCCAGGGGTCGACAGGCCTCTCCTACGAGCAGTACTTC
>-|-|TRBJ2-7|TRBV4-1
CASSQRQGTYEQYF
TGCGCCAGCAGCCAAAGGCAGGGGACTTACGAGCAGTACTTC
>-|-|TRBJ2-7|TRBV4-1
CASSSPPRNEQYF
TGCGCCAGCAGCTCTCCCCCCCGGAACGAGCAGTACTTC
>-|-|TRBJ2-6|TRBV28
CASSLGPYLSGANVLTF
TGTGCCAGCAGTTTAGGGCCCTATCTCTCTGGGGCCAACGTCCTGACTTTC
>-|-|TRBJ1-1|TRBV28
CASSPALGVVSEAFF
TGTGCCAGCAGTCCCGCGCTTGGGGTTGTCTCTGAAGCTTTCTTT
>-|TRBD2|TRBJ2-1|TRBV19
CASSISGEGYNEQFF
TGTGCCAGTAGTATTAGCGGGGAGGGTTACAATGAGCAGTTCTTC
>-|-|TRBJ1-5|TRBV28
CASRSGLSNQPQHF
TGTGCCAGCAGGTCCGGGCTGAGCAATCAGCCCCAGCATTTT
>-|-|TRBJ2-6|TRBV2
CASMDSFTGANVLTF
TGTGCCAGCATGGACAGCTTTACTGGGGCCAACGTCCTGACTTTC
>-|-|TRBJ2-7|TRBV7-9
CASSLPLWGGDEQYF
TGTGCCAGCAGCTTACCCCTGTGGGGTGGGGACGAGCAGTACTTC